A selection of T cell receptor beta chains follows, all from one sample in a study of B cell selection in AIRE deficiency. Clones were sequenced by immunoSEQ multiplex PCR, and TCRdb holds only the in-frame ones, with some missing. The table lists approximately 14,000 clones, about 93% of them singletons. Material for sequencing was Tregs sorted from PBMCs. The receptors originated from a human donor with AIRE deficiency. The CDR3 runs from the conserved cysteine through the conserved F or W. A D gene is named only where the DNA matches it firmly. Size values are once, few and many counts, or a class for expanded clones, and some rows have none.

d_gene	v_gene	j_gene	abundance	CDR3nt	CDR3aa
TRBD1	TRBV5-1	TRBJ2-5	-	TGCGCCAGCAGCTTTACACAGGGGCAAGAGACCCAGTACTTC	CASSFTQGQETQYF
TRBD2	TRBV27	TRBJ2-3	-	TGTGCCAGCAGTTTATCGGCCGGACTAGCGGTCGTCTCAGATACGCAGTATTTT	CASSLSAGLAVVSDTQYF
-	TRBV6-1	TRBJ1-5	-	TGTGCCAGCAGTGAAGGGGGTAGCAATCAGCCCCAGCATTTT	CASSEGGSNQPQHF
-	TRBV5-4	TRBJ2-2	-	TGTGCCAGCAGCTTGGGGGGCGGGGAGCTGTTTTTT	CASSLGGGELFF
-	TRBV6-1	TRBJ2-2	-	TGTGCCAGCAGTGAATGGGGGGCGGAAACCGGGGAGCTGTTTTTT	CASSEWGAETGELFF
TRBD1	TRBV6-5	TRBJ2-3	-	TGTGCCAGCAGTCCGGACAGGGTGCTCACAGATACGCAGTATTTT	CASSPDRVLTDTQYF
-	TRBV27	TRBJ2-6	-	TGTGCCAGCAGTTTGGTAACGTACTCTGGGGCCAACGTCCTGACTTTC	CASSLVTYSGANVLTF
TRBD2	TRBV5-4	TRBJ2-7	-	TGTGCCAGCAGCTCACTAGCGAACGAGCAGTACTTC	CASSSLANEQYF
-	TRBV27	TRBJ2-3	-	TGTGCCAGCAGTTTATTAGAGAGCACAGATACGCAGTATTTT	CASSLLESTDTQYF
-	TRBV7-2	TRBJ1-1	-	TGTGCCAGCAGCATAATTATGAACACTGAAGCTTTCTTT	CASSIIMNTEAFF
-	TRBV9	TRBJ1-2	-	TGTGCCAGCAGCCCGGGGGCAGGGCGAGGCAAAATCTATGGCTACACCTTC	CASSPGAGRGKIYGYTF
TRBD1	TRBV19	TRBJ2-5	-	TGTGCCAGTAGTAGGCGACAGGGGCAGGAGACCCAGTACTTC	CASSRRQGQETQYF
-	TRBV27	TRBJ2-5	-	TGTGCCAGCAGTTTAGGGCAGATGGGGACCCAAGAGACCCAGTACTTC	CASSLGQMGTQETQYF
TRBD2	TRBV2	TRBJ2-1	-	TGTGCCAGCAAACGTAGCGGGGCGGGGGAGCAGTTCTTC	CASKRSGAGEQFF
TRBD2	TRBV4-2	TRBJ2-5	-	TGTGCCAGCAGCCAAGATCAGTCCTTGACTAGCGGGAGGGCCGCCCAAGAGACCCAGTACTTC	CASSQDQSLTSGRAAQETQYF
-	TRBV5-1	TRBJ2-3	-	TGCGCCAGCAGCTTGGGACAGAGTACCCCAGATACGCAGTATTTT	CASSLGQSTPDTQYF
TRBD2	TRBV19	TRBJ2-3	-	TGTGCCAGTAGTATTCCCAGCGGGAGGAGTTCAGATACGCAGTATTTT	CASSIPSGRSSDTQYF
-	TRBV4-3	TRBJ2-3	-	TGCGCCAGCAGCCCCTCGGCAGGGTGGAGCACAGATACGCAGTATTTT	CASSPSAGWSTDTQYF
-	TRBV6-5	TRBJ1-3	-	TGTGCCAGCAGTTACTCTGAAGTCTCTGGAAACACCATATATTTT	CASSYSEVSGNTIYF
-	TRBV23-1	TRBJ1-4	few	TGCGCCAGCAGTCTTAGGGGCTCGAGGTGTCGTGAAAAACTGTTTTTT	CASSLRGSRCREKLFF
TRBD2	TRBV5-1	TRBJ2-7	-	TGCGCCAGCAGTATACTAGCGGGAGTCGACGAGCAGTACTTC	CASSILAGVDEQYF
-	TRBV7-2	TRBJ1-1	-	TGTGCCAGCAAAGGGGATATGTGGAACACTGAAGCTTTCTTT	CASKGDMWNTEAFF
-	TRBV2	TRBJ1-2	-	TGTGCCAGCAGTAACGACCCCTCAGAGTACACCTTC	CASSNDPSEYTF
-	TRBV18	TRBJ2-5	-	TGTGCCAGCTCACCGGGCGAGACCCAGTACTTC	CASSPGETQYF
TRBD2	TRBV11-3	TRBJ2-1	-	TGTGCCAGCAGCTTAGTAGGGACTAGCTCCTACAATGAGCAGTTCTTC	CASSLVGTSSYNEQFF
TRBD1	TRBV28	TRBJ2-5	-	TGTGCCAGCAACGACAGGGCGGAGACCCAGTACTTC	CASNDRAETQYF
TRBD1	TRBV5-6	TRBJ1-4	-	TGTGCCAGCAGCAATACAGGGGGTGTAGGAAAACTGTTTTTT	CASSNTGGVGKLFF
-	TRBV25-1	TRBJ1-1	-	TGTGCCAGCAGTGAAGGGACCCGGCGAGCTTTCTTT	CASSEGTRRAFF
-	TRBV19	TRBJ1-2	once	TGTGCCAGTACCCTCAACAGGGCTGGGGGATATGGCTACACCTTC	CASTLNRAGGYGYTF
TRBD2	TRBV7-2	TRBJ2-3	once	TGTGCCAGCAGCTTCACCGGACTAGCTCCCACAGATACGCAGTATTTT	CASSFTGLAPTDTQYF
TRBD2	TRBV28	TRBJ2-1	-	TGTGCCAGCAGTGTATACCGGACTAGCGGAACCTACAATGAGCAGTTCTTC	CASSVYRTSGTYNEQFF
TRBD1	TRBV5-1	TRBJ2-3	few	TGCGCCAGCAGCTCGACAGGGGGGAAAGGGGATACGCAGTATTTT	CASSSTGGKGDTQYF
-	TRBV9	TRBJ1-3	-	TGTGCCAGCAGCGAGAGGGGTACTGGAAACACCATATATTTT	CASSERGTGNTIYF
TRBD2	TRBV18	TRBJ2-1	-	TGTGCCAGCTCACGAGGACTAGCGGGAGTCTCCTCCTACAATGAGCAGTTCTTC	CASSRGLAGVSSYNEQFF
-	TRBV10-3	TRBJ1-2	-	TGTGCCATCCTCCCCGGGGGGGACTATGGCTACACCTTC	CAILPGGDYGYTF
TRBD1	TRBV7-8	TRBJ1-5	few	TGTGCCAGCAGCTTCGACAGGGGGCTCCAGCCCCAGCATTTT	CASSFDRGLQPQHF
-	TRBV28	TRBJ1-1	-	TGTGCCAGCACCCCTCAGGGGCTGGGAACTGAAGCTTTCTTT	CASTPQGLGTEAFF
-	TRBV6-6	TRBJ1-6	-	TGTGCCAGCAGTTACCGGGACTCCAGTTCACCCCTCCACTTT	CASSYRDSSSPLHF
-	TRBV6-5	TRBJ2-7	-	TGTGCCAGCGGCGGGCTAGTGCACGAGCAGTACTTC	CASGGLVHEQYF
TRBD1	TRBV29-1	TRBJ2-7	-	TGCAGCGTGGTGACAGGGTCCACTTTGTACGAGCAGTACTTC	CSVVTGSTLYEQYF